One sample yielded the 17 T cell receptor beta chains listed below, sequenced in a study of T cell responses to AZD1222 COVID-19 vaccine. Profiling relied on immunoSEQ multiplex PCR, and the TCRdb table lists in-frame clones only, not all of them. This table holds fewer than 75,000 clones, about 89% found once. Here the sequenced sample was peripheral blood, taken 28 days after the second dose of the MenACWY control vaccine. Every receptor here comes from an adult who received the MenACWY meningococcal vaccine as a control.

The chain is built from TRBV6-2 or TRBV6-3 and TRBJ2-7; D is possibly TRBD2 (6 bases). The CDR3 runs 14 residues. The ends were cut back, 2 bases at V and 6 bases at J, with 14 bases in the middle. CDR1 is MNHEY, CDR2 SVGEGT, per germline. Here the CDR3 reads CASSYASEGSEQYF. Here the CDR3 DNA reads TGTGCCAGCAGTTACGCTAGCGAAGGTTCCGAGCAGTACTTC.

J is TRBJ1-2 and V is TRBV28; D not certain. This CDR3 is built from 13 residues. Germline V lookup: CDR1 MDHEN, CDR2 SYDVKM. V lost 5 bases to trimming and J lost 3 bases, with 10 bases between them. CDR3 nucleotides: TGTGCCAGCAGTGTGGAGGGTTACTATGGCTACACCTTC. It codes for CASSVEGYYGYTF.

V gene TRBV5-4 combines with J gene TRBJ1-6, with 8 bases matching TRBD1. Germline values: CDR1 SGHNT, CDR2 YYREEE (reference sequence). With V trimmed by 3 bases and J by 9 bases, 8 bases remained unmatched. The CDR3 sequence is 15 residues long. CDR3 nucleotide sequence: TGTGCCAGCAGCTATCAGGGGGCACTCGGTTCACCCCTCCACTTT. Translation: CASSYQGALGSPLHF.

The chain couples TRBV3-1 (or the pseudogene TRBV3-2) to TRBJ2-3; 8 bases line up with TRBD2. After removal of 0 bases from V and 3 bases from J, the junction contained 2 bases not matched to a gene. CDR1 LGHDT and CDR2 YNNKEL come from the germline V gene (reference sequence). The CDR3 is made up of 15 amino acids. The CDR3 protein is CASSQDSGTTDTQYF. The CDR3 nucleotides are TGTGCCAGCAGCCAAGATAGCGGGACGACAGATACGCAGTATTTT.

The rearrangement links TRBV25-1 to TRBJ2-2; 9 bases align to TRBD2. Germline CDR1 and CDR2: MGHDK and SYGVNS. V shed 4 bases, J shed 7 bases, and the junction held 4 bases outside the gene matches. The length of the CDR3 is 14 residues. As DNA, the CDR3 is TGTGCCAGCAGTGTAGCGGGAGCGAACGGGGAGCTGTTTTTT. This gives the protein CASSVAGANGELFF.

The chain carries TRBV5-1 and TRBJ2-7; 11 bases line up with TRBD2. The CDR3 consists of 18 residues. Per germline, CDR1 SGHRS and CDR2 YFSETQ. V gave up 0 bases and J gave up 0 bases; unmatched junction bases: 8. CDR3 protein: CASSLALAGGPSSYEQYF. The CDR3 region has the DNA TGCGCCAGCAGCTTGGCCTTAGCGGGAGGGCCTAGCTCCTACGAGCAGTACTTC.

The chain is built from TRBV19 and TRBJ1-1; D not resolved. V lost 2 bases to trimming and J lost 3 bases, with 16 bases between them. Germline V gene data show CDR1 as LNHDA and CDR2 as SQIVND (reference sequence). The CDR3 contains 16 residues. CDR3 coding DNA: TGTGCCAGTAGTATAACGTTCGTGGGGAGGGACACTGAAGCTTTCTTT. Protein product: CASSITFVGRDTEAFF.

The V and J genes are TRBV5-6 and TRBJ2-7; no definite D call. Germline V gene lookup returns CDR1 SGHDT and CDR2 YYEEEE. The CDR3 runs to 14 residues. Trimming removed 4 bases from V and 3 bases from J, with 14 bases in between. This CDR3 is CASSLEGPDYEQYF. The CDR3 DNA reads TGTGCCAGCAGCCTCGAAGGGCCCGACTACGAGCAGTACTTC. Full variable domain (remainder filled in from reference TRBV5-6 and TRBJ2-7): DAGVTQSPTHLIKTRGQQVTLRCSPKSGHDTVSWYQQALGQGPQFIFQYYEEEERQRGNFPDRFSGHQFPNYSSELNVNALLLGDSALYLCASSLEGPDYEQYFGPGTRLTVT.

The V call is TRBV6-5, the J call TRBJ1-1, with 7 bases matching TRBD1. After removal of 8 bases from V and 3 bases from J, the junction contained 6 bases not matched to a gene. CDR3 length: 13 residues. Germline values: CDR1 MNHEY, CDR2 SVGAGI. The CDR3 is CASQTGLDTEAFF. In nucleotides, the CDR3 is TGTGCCAGCCAGACAGGGTTGGACACTGAAGCTTTCTTT.

The chain recombines TRBV28 with TRBJ2-4; D call uncertain. The germline gives CDR1 MDHEN, CDR2 SYDVKM. The CDR3 is made up of 14 amino acids. V lost 2 bases, J lost 6 bases, and 11 bases lay in between. The CDR3 loop is CASSLGQWANIQYF. CDR3 sequence (DNA): TGTGCCAGCAGTTTAGGCCAGTGGGCAAACATTCAGTACTTC.

The chain joins TRBV12-3 or TRBV12-4 to TRBJ2-7; D might be TRBD2 (7 bases). The V end was cut by 8 bases, the J end by 6 bases, with 14 bases between. CDR3 length equals 12 residues. CDR3 sequence: CASGTGGREQYF. CDR3 DNA sequence: TGTGCCAGCGGGACCGGGGGGCGCGAGCAGTACTTC.

The gene calls are TRBV4-1 and TRBJ2-1, with 7 bases matching TRBD1. Germline values: CDR1 MGHRA, CDR2 YSYEKL. There are 17 residues in the CDR3. V shed 0 bases and J 3 bases; nucleotides not matched to a gene: 8. CDR3 in amino acids: CASSQEMVQGHYNEQFF. The CDR3 bases are TGCGCCAGCAGCCAAGAGATGGTACAGGGGCACTACAATGAGCAGTTCTTC.

The CDR3 bases are TGCGCCAGCAGCCCCCCCGGCAGGGCGGATGAAAAACTGTTTTTT. Encoded protein: CASSPPGRADEKLFF. The chain is built from TRBV4-1 and TRBJ1-4; a weak D match, TRBD1 (5 bases). V dropped 4 bases and J dropped 6 bases, with 15 bases sitting between them. CDR3 size: 15 residues. CDR1 and CDR2 from the germline V gene are MGHRA and YSYEKL.

The chain combines TRBV7-2 with TRBJ1-1; D possibly corresponds to TRBD1 (5 bases). This CDR3 region has 13 residues. V lost 4 bases, J lost 7 bases, and 13 bases lay in between. The germline gives CDR1 SGHTA, CDR2 FQGNSA. The CDR3: CASSSSQGGEAFF. In nucleotides, the CDR3 is TGTGCCAGCAGCTCCTCTCAGGGAGGTGAAGCTTTCTTT.

The V gene is TRBV29-1, the J gene TRBJ1-5; possibly TRBD1 for D (5 bases). The CDR3 contains 15 residues. Looked up from germline, CDR1 is SQVTM and CDR2 is ANQGSEA. V dropped 4 bases and J dropped 0 bases, with 13 bases sitting between them. The CDR3 region is CSVAGLGDSNQPQHF. CDR3 in DNA: TGCAGCGTTGCTGGGTTGGGGGATAGCAATCAGCCCCAGCATTTT.

V is TRBV2 and J is TRBJ1-1; TRBD1 agrees at 10 bases. The CDR3 has 14 amino acids. After removal of 7 bases from V and 2 bases from J, the junction contained 4 bases not matched to a gene. Germline CDR1 SNHLY, CDR2 FYNNEI. CDR3 region: CASIGQGGNTEAFF. The CDR3 region has the DNA TGTGCCAGCATCGGACAGGGGGGTAACACTGAAGCTTTCTTT. Full variable domain (remainder filled in from reference TRBV2 and TRBJ1-1): EPEVTQTPSHQVTQMGQEVILRCVPISNHLYFYWYRQILGQKVEFLVSFYNNEISEKSEIFDDQFSVERPDGSNFTLKIRSTKLEDSAMYFCASIGQGGNTEAFFGQGTRLTVV.

The chain is built from TRBV5-4 and TRBJ2-1; the D gene is possibly TRBD2 (6 bases). Trimming shortened V by 0 bases and J by 4 bases, and 11 bases separated the two germline ends. The CDR3 covers 15 residues. Germline-derived CDR1 and CDR2 are SGHNT and YYREEE (reference sequence). The CDR3 DNA reads TGTGCCAGCAGCTTGGCCGTGGGGACTTACAATGAGCAGTTCTTC. The encoded protein is CASSLAVGTYNEQFF.